A selection of T cell receptor beta chains follows, all from one sample in a study of T cell responses to AZD1222 COVID-19 vaccine. Only in-frame clones appear in the TCRdb table, and some are missing; sequencing was by immunoSEQ multiplex PCR. The data hold approximately 110,000 clones, with 92% observed a single time. Sequencing used peripheral blood, obtained on day 0 of AZD1222 vaccination. The receptors were sampled from an adult in good health. Each CDR3 is given with its conserved first and last residue. D genes are given only for firm matches. A clone size is listed for some rows: how often the clone was seen (once, few, many), or a class if it is expanded.

D gene: TRBD2
J gene: TRBJ2-7
V gene: TRBV30
clone size: once
CDR3 DNA: TGTGCCTGGAGTCGGGGGGGGGACTCCTACGAGCAGTACTTC
CDR3 protein: CAWSRGGDSYEQYF

D gene: -
J gene: TRBJ1-1
V gene: TRBV10-3
clone size: -
CDR3 DNA: TGTGCCATCAGTGAGCAGGGGACGAACACTGAAGCTTTCTTT
CDR3 protein: CAISEQGTNTEAFF

D gene: -
J gene: TRBJ2-1
V gene: TRBV7-3
clone size: -
CDR3 DNA: TGTGCCAGCAGCTTAAGGGACCCAAAGGATGAGCAGTTCTTC
CDR3 protein: CASSLRDPKDEQFF

D gene: -
J gene: TRBJ2-2
V gene: TRBV5-1
clone size: -
CDR3 DNA: TGCGCCAGCAGCTTACCCGGAGGCGAAAGTCTGAACACCGGGGAGCTGTTTTTT
CDR3 protein: CASSLPGGESLNTGELFF

D gene: TRBD2
J gene: TRBJ2-1
V gene: TRBV28
clone size: -
CDR3 DNA: TGTGCCAGCATTCTTAGCGGGTACACAGGCGAGCAGTTCTTC
CDR3 protein: CASILSGYTGEQFF

D gene: -
J gene: TRBJ2-5
V gene: TRBV6-5
clone size: few
CDR3 DNA: TGTGCCAGCGGGCGGACCAACCAAGAGACCCAGTACTTC
CDR3 protein: CASGRTNQETQYF

D gene: -
J gene: TRBJ1-5
V gene: TRBV30
clone size: few
CDR3 DNA: TGTGCCTGGTCGGCAGGCAACAATCAGCCCCAGCATTTT
CDR3 protein: CAWSAGNNQPQHF

D gene: TRBD1
J gene: TRBJ1-2
V gene: TRBV4-3
clone size: -
CDR3 DNA: TGCGCCAGCAGCCAAAGGCAGGGGGATGGCTACACCTTC
CDR3 protein: CASSQRQGDGYTF

D gene: -
J gene: TRBJ2-2
V gene: TRBV19
clone size: -
CDR3 DNA: TGTGCCAGTAGTAAACCCGGGAGCTCGAACACCGGGGAGCTGTTTTTT
CDR3 protein: CASSKPGSSNTGELFF

D gene: TRBD1
J gene: TRBJ1-2
V gene: TRBV11-2
clone size: -
CDR3 DNA: TGTGCCAGCAGCTTGGACCGGGACAGGGGCACCTATGGCTACACCTTC
CDR3 protein: CASSLDRDRGTYGYTF

D gene: -
J gene: TRBJ2-2
V gene: TRBV11-2
clone size: -
CDR3 DNA: TGTGCCAGCAGCCCCCTTCGAGAAGGCGGGGAGCTGTTTTTT
CDR3 protein: CASSPLREGGELFF

D gene: -
J gene: TRBJ1-3
V gene: TRBV6-5
clone size: -
CDR3 DNA: TGTGCCAGCAGTTACAAGAGGCCTCGCGGAAACACCATATATTTT
CDR3 protein: CASSYKRPRGNTIYF

D gene: -
J gene: TRBJ2-7
V gene: TRBV7-7
clone size: -
CDR3 DNA: TGTGCCAGCAGCTTAGATTCGACACTTTCCTACGAGCAGTACTTC
CDR3 protein: CASSLDSTLSYEQYF

D gene: -
J gene: TRBJ1-4
V gene: TRBV5-1
clone size: -
CDR3 DNA: TGCGCCAGCAGCTTGGTTGGGAGGGGCGTGAATGAAAAACTGTTTTTT
CDR3 protein: CASSLVGRGVNEKLFF

D gene: TRBD2
J gene: TRBJ2-1
V gene: TRBV24-1
clone size: -
CDR3 DNA: TGTGCCACCAGTGTTGCGGGAGGCTATACCGGTGAGCAGTTCTTC
CDR3 protein: CATSVAGGYTGEQFF

D gene: TRBD1
J gene: TRBJ1-2
V gene: TRBV4-3
clone size: once
CDR3 DNA: TGCGCCAGCAGCCAAGAAAGGGACAGGGGGCCCTATGGCTACACCTTC
CDR3 protein: CASSQERDRGPYGYTF

D gene: TRBD1
J gene: TRBJ1-3
V gene: TRBV4-1
clone size: once
CDR3 DNA: TGCGCCAGCAGCCAAAATTGGGACAGGGTGCAGTCGGGAAACACCATATATTTT
CDR3 protein: CASSQNWDRVQSGNTIYF

D gene: TRBD1
J gene: TRBJ1-4
V gene: TRBV12-3/TRBV12-4
clone size: -
CDR3 DNA: TGTGCCAGCAGGCGACAGGGGGTTGAAAAACTGTTTTTT
CDR3 protein: CASRRQGVEKLFF

D gene: TRBD1
J gene: TRBJ1-3
V gene: TRBV5-1
clone size: -
CDR3 DNA: TGCGCCAGCAGCGGACAGGGGGCGATTGGAAACACCATATATTTT
CDR3 protein: CASSGQGAIGNTIYF

D gene: -
J gene: TRBJ1-6
V gene: TRBV3-1/TRBV3-2
clone size: -
CDR3 DNA: TGTGCCAGCAGCCAGACAGCAGATAATTCACCCCTCCACTTT
CDR3 protein: CASSQTADNSPLHF

D gene: TRBD1
J gene: TRBJ1-2
V gene: TRBV14
clone size: -
CDR3 DNA: TGTGCCAGCAGCCGCCTACGACAGGGTGACGGCTACACCTTC
CDR3 protein: CASSRLRQGDGYTF

D gene: TRBD2
J gene: TRBJ2-7
V gene: TRBV6-5
clone size: -
CDR3 DNA: TGTGCCAGCAGGGCTAGCGGGCGCAACTCCTACGAGCAGTACTTC
CDR3 protein: CASRASGRNSYEQYF

D gene: -
J gene: TRBJ2-2
V gene: TRBV7-9
clone size: -
CDR3 DNA: TGTGCCAGCAGCTTAGTTCCAGGGACCGGGGAGCTGTTTTTT
CDR3 protein: CASSLVPGTGELFF

D gene: -
J gene: TRBJ1-1
V gene: TRBV29-1
clone size: -
CDR3 DNA: TGCAGCGCTATGAGAGGGACTGAAGCTTTCTTT
CDR3 protein: CSAMRGTEAFF

D gene: -
J gene: TRBJ1-1
V gene: TRBV6-5
clone size: -
CDR3 DNA: TGTGCCAGCGGCCGGGGGGACACTGAAGCTTTCTTT
CDR3 protein: CASGRGDTEAFF

D gene: -
J gene: TRBJ2-5
V gene: TRBV19
clone size: -
CDR3 DNA: TGTGCCAGTAGTATTAGGGCGCGGTCACAAGAGACCCAGTACTTC
CDR3 protein: CASSIRARSQETQYF

D gene: TRBD1
J gene: TRBJ1-6
V gene: TRBV19
clone size: once
CDR3 DNA: TGTGCCAGTAGTCGGGACAGGGGGCTTGATTCACCCCTCCACTTT
CDR3 protein: CASSRDRGLDSPLHF

D gene: -
J gene: TRBJ2-1
V gene: TRBV6-4
clone size: -
CDR3 DNA: TGTGCCAGCAGGCGGGATGGGGGCTACAATGAGCAGTTCTTC
CDR3 protein: CASRRDGGYNEQFF

D gene: TRBD1
J gene: TRBJ2-2
V gene: TRBV19
clone size: -
CDR3 DNA: TGTGCCAGTAGCAGTCCGGGACAGAGGAACACCGGGGAGCTGTTTTTT
CDR3 protein: CASSSPGQRNTGELFF

D gene: TRBD1
J gene: TRBJ1-5
V gene: TRBV30
clone size: -
CDR3 DNA: TGTGCCTGGAGTGCCCCTGACAGGGGAGATCAGCCCCAGCATTTT
CDR3 protein: CAWSAPDRGDQPQHF

D gene: -
J gene: TRBJ1-4
V gene: TRBV30
clone size: -
CDR3 DNA: TGTGCCTGGAGCGCTGACGTCCATAATGAAAAACTGTTTTTT
CDR3 protein: CAWSADVHNEKLFF

D gene: -
J gene: TRBJ1-5
V gene: TRBV6-5
clone size: -
CDR3 DNA: TGTGCCAGCAGTTACAGGACGCCAAATAGCAATCAGCCCCAGCATTTT
CDR3 protein: CASSYRTPNSNQPQHF

D gene: -
J gene: TRBJ1-2
V gene: TRBV18
clone size: -
CDR3 DNA: TGTGCCAGCTCACCACCGACAGAATCTTATGGCTACACCTTC
CDR3 protein: CASSPPTESYGYTF

D gene: -
J gene: TRBJ1-3
V gene: TRBV14
clone size: -
CDR3 DNA: TGTGCCAGCAGCCAAGTTGGATTCTCTGGAAACACCATATATTTT
CDR3 protein: CASSQVGFSGNTIYF

D gene: TRBD1
J gene: TRBJ1-5
V gene: TRBV10-2
clone size: once
CDR3 DNA: TGCGCCACGTCAGGGGGGTACAATCAGCCCCAGCATTTT
CDR3 protein: CATSGGYNQPQHF

D gene: -
J gene: TRBJ2-1
V gene: TRBV7-9
clone size: -
CDR3 DNA: TGTGCCAGCAGGGATGAGTTCTTC
CDR3 protein: CASRDEFF

D gene: TRBD1
J gene: TRBJ2-7
V gene: TRBV25-1
clone size: -
CDR3 DNA: TGTGCCAGCAGTGAAGACAGGGTGGACTCCTACGAGCAGTACTTC
CDR3 protein: CASSEDRVDSYEQYF

D gene: TRBD1
J gene: TRBJ2-2
V gene: TRBV18
clone size: -
CDR3 DNA: TGTGCCAGCTCAACCGGGACAGGGGGCTCCGGGGAGCTGTTTTTT
CDR3 protein: CASSTGTGGSGELFF

D gene: TRBD1
J gene: TRBJ2-5
V gene: TRBV29-1
clone size: -
CDR3 DNA: TGCAGCGCCCAGACAGGGCGATTTGAGACCCAGTACTTC
CDR3 protein: CSAQTGRFETQYF

D gene: -
J gene: TRBJ2-3
V gene: TRBV11-3
clone size: once
CDR3 DNA: TGTGCCAGCAGCTCGAGCGGGTTAAGCACAGATACGCAGTATTTT
CDR3 protein: CASSSSGLSTDTQYF

D gene: TRBD1
J gene: TRBJ1-5
V gene: TRBV5-8
clone size: -
CDR3 DNA: TGTGCCAGCAGCTTGGGCACAGGGGACAATCAGCCCCAGCATTTT
CDR3 protein: CASSLGTGDNQPQHF

D gene: -
J gene: TRBJ1-5
V gene: TRBV6-1
clone size: -
CDR3 DNA: TGTGCCAGCAGTGAGAATAAGGGACGCAGTCAGCCCCAGCATTTT
CDR3 protein: CASSENKGRSQPQHF

D gene: -
J gene: TRBJ1-1
V gene: TRBV4-2
clone size: -
CDR3 DNA: TGTGCCAGCAGCCAAGGGAATCCGGACACTGAAGCTTTCTTT
CDR3 protein: CASSQGNPDTEAFF

D gene: -
J gene: TRBJ1-1
V gene: TRBV7-2
clone size: -
CDR3 DNA: TGTGCCAGCAGCTTTGGACAGATCACTGAAGCTTTCTTT
CDR3 protein: CASSFGQITEAFF

D gene: -
J gene: TRBJ1-5
V gene: TRBV9
clone size: once
CDR3 DNA: TGTGCCAGCAGCCCCGGACAGTCCAATCAGCCCCAGCATTTT
CDR3 protein: CASSPGQSNQPQHF

D gene: TRBD1
J gene: TRBJ2-5
V gene: TRBV5-8
clone size: once
CDR3 DNA: TGTGCCAGCAGCCCCGGACAGGGGGGAGAGACCCAGTACTTC
CDR3 protein: CASSPGQGGETQYF

D gene: TRBD2
J gene: TRBJ2-1
V gene: TRBV7-2
clone size: -
CDR3 DNA: TGTGCCAGCAGCTCCCCTCTCGACGGGAGGAATGAGCAGTTCTTC
CDR3 protein: CASSSPLDGRNEQFF

D gene: TRBD2
J gene: TRBJ2-7
V gene: TRBV18
clone size: -
CDR3 DNA: TGTGCCAGCTCACCATTAGCGGGAGAAGGCGAGCAGTACTTC
CDR3 protein: CASSPLAGEGEQYF

D gene: -
J gene: TRBJ1-6
V gene: TRBV7-3
clone size: -
CDR3 DNA: TGTGCCAGCAGCTCCTATAGTTCACCCCTCCACTTT
CDR3 protein: CASSSYSSPLHF

D gene: -
J gene: TRBJ1-4
V gene: TRBV11-3
clone size: -
CDR3 DNA: TGTGCCAGCAGTCTAGGGGGTGAGAATGAAAAACTGTTTTTT
CDR3 protein: CASSLGGENEKLFF

D gene: -
J gene: TRBJ1-1
V gene: TRBV3-1/TRBV3-2
clone size: -
CDR3 DNA: TGTGCCAGCAGCCAACAGGGAAAGGTCTCTGAAGCTTTCTTT
CDR3 protein: CASSQQGKVSEAFF

D gene: TRBD1
J gene: TRBJ1-2
V gene: TRBV7-3
clone size: -
CDR3 DNA: TGTGCCAGCAGTACGGACAGGGGCCGCCTGGGGACCTATGGCTACACCTTC
CDR3 protein: CASSTDRGRLGTYGYTF

D gene: TRBD1
J gene: TRBJ1-5
V gene: TRBV27
clone size: -
CDR3 DNA: TGTGCCAGCAGGCGGACAGGGTTTATGGCTCAGCCCCAGCATTTT
CDR3 protein: CASRRTGFMAQPQHF